This T cell receptor beta chain was documented in a study of blood T cell repertoires in COVID-19. Study as a whole: The study drew acute and convalescent COVID-19 samples from the United States, Italy and Spain. T cells, B-cell-depleted T cells, or PBMCs provided the cDNA or gDNA that served as material.

Participants, roughly 18 to 89 years old, spanned some 23 US areas. Categorization into cohorts depended on clinical history that participants reported. Produced via immunoSEQ multiplex PCR; TCRdb's table is partial and in-frame only. The table lists about 320,000 clones, about nine tenths of them singletons. Germline CDR1 reads KGHSH; CDR2 reads LQKENI. This CDR3 contains 15 residues. With V trimmed by 5 bases and J by 2 bases, 3 bases remained unmatched. The source material was PBMCs or T cells enriched from blood (not recorded which). This chain connects TRBV18 to TRBJ2-6; 7 bases fit TRBD1. The sequence was collected from a man between 60 and 75 years old who had recovered from COVID-19. The CDR3 bases are TGTGCCAGCTCAAATGACAGGGCTGGGGCCAACGTCCTGACTTTC. As protein: CASSNDRAGANVLTF. Based on the CDR3 plus reference TRBV18 and TRBJ2-6, the full variable domain is NAGVMQNPRHLVRRRGQEARLRCSPMKGHSHVYWYRQLPEEGLKFMVYLQKENIIDESGMPKERFSAEFPKEGPSILRIQQVVRGDSAAYFCASSNDRAGANVLTFGAGSRLTVL.